This TCR beta chain was captured by sequencing in a study of CD8+CD57+ T cells in acquired aplastic anemia. Study overall: The average for DNA from sorted CD4+ and CD8+ cells was around 3.4 ug. Whole-study results and caveats: Patients were compared with controls for CD8+ Simpson's diversity, and no significant difference emerged. Patients and controls had in common approximately 28 CD8+ CDR3 sequences.

A remark on this clonotype: Its antigen remains unidentified.

Those patients picked for sequencing had displayed CD8+CD57+ cell expansion on flow cytometry. Severe acquired aplastic anemia affected all patients. This CDR3 has 16 amino acids. Trimming stripped 8 bases from V and 4 bases from J, with 23 bases between. Germline assignment: CDR1 ENHRY and CDR2 SYGVKD. CDR3 and TCR beta VDJ profiling relied on genomic DNA as the template. One entry per CDR3 protein results from TCRdb running MiXCR on the reads. Among 150,000 to 200,000 distinct CDR3 sequences, around 47% were seen once, and the ten largest hold 3.2%. The TCR comes from a human donor with aplastic anemia. The V gene is TRBV10-3, the J gene TRBJ1-2; possible D gene TRBD1, 6 bases. What was sequenced was sorted CD4+, CD8+, or CD8+CD57+ T cells (not recorded which) from PBMCs. The CDR3 spells CAIRQSGEEVGYGYTF. The CDR3 nucleotides read TGTGCCATCCGTCAATCAGGGGAGGAGGTTGGCTATGGCTACACCTTC.